The clone carrying this T cell receptor (beta chain) occurred once. Its specificity is not known. This specimen belongs to a study of identifying expanded T cells in peripheral blood. Whole-study findings and limits: Over about two and four weeks, about 17 and 20 clones changed, versus approximately 1.1 between replicates. Two-week clone count variance significantly increased as total template count grew.

With V trimmed by 5 bases and J by 1 base, 2 bases remained unmatched. Germline CDR1 reads SGHTA; CDR2 reads FQGNSA. The CDR3 covers 14 residues. Collection occurred without any documented infections or immune events in donors. TCRdb's table, derived via immunoSEQ multiplex PCR, lists solely in-frame clones and lacks some. The profile shows 70,000 to 95,000 clones, 88% of them singletons. Sample: blood. This receptor was taken from a person between 18 and 70 years old in good health. This sequence joins TRBV7-2 and TRBJ2-1; 7 bases are a match to TRBD2. The CDR3 region has the DNA TGTGCCAGCAGCGCGGGACTATCCTACAATGAGCAGTTCTTC. As protein: CASSAGLSYNEQFF.